The subject of this entry is one T cell receptor beta chain. Its target is unknown. This entry is derived from a study of T cells expressing NK-cell markers. Study at large: Just one sequenced donor of eight was HCMV-seronegative, while seven were seropositive. Study-level results: Researchers report these clonotypes also headed the CD3+CD56-NKG2C+ fraction in a handful of donors. Expanded clones of NKG2C+ T cells had an unclear HCMV specificity.

The TCR beta cDNA came from 5'RACE template switching with UMIs. TCRdb reprocessed the 5' RACE reads, keeping one entry per CDR3 protein, no DNA. The sample holds approximately 550,000 distinct CDR3 sequences. The CDR3 is 17 amino acids. In germline, CDR1 is LGHNA, CDR2 YSLEER. This receptor was taken from a man aged 18 to 30 in good health. The chain is built from TRBV4-3 and TRBJ1-2; TCRdb calls TRBD1, which cannot be checked without DNA. Specimen: blood T cells: a sorted CD56 or NKG2C T cell subset, CD4+ or CD8+ T cells, or bulk PBMC T cells (not recorded which). CDR3 sequence: CASSQSDPGQSNYGYTF.